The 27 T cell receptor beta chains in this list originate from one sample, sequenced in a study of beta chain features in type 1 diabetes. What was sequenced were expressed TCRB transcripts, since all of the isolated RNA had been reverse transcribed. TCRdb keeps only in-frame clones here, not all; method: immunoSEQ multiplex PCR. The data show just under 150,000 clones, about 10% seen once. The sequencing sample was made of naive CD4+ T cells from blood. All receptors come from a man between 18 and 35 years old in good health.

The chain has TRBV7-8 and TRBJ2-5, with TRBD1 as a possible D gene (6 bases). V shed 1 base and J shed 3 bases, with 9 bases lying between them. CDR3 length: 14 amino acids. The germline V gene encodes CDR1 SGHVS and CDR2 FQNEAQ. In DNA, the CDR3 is TGTGCCAGCAGCTTAGTCAGGGGTGAAGAGACCCAGTACTTC. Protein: CASSLVRGEETQYF.

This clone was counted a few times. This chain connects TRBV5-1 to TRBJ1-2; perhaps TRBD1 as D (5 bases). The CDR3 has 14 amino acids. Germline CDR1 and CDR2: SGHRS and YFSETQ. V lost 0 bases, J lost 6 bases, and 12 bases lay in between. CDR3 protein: CASSLGGRADGYTF. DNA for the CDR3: TGCGCCAGCAGCTTGGGAGGCAGGGCGGATGGCTACACCTTC.

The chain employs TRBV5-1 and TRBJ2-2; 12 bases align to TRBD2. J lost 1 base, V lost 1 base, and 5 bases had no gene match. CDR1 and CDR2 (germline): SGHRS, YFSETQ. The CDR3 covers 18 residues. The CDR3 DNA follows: TGCGCCAGCAGCTTGACTAGCGGGGGGATCCTGAACACCGGGGAGCTGTTTTTT. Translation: CASSLTSGGILNTGELFF.

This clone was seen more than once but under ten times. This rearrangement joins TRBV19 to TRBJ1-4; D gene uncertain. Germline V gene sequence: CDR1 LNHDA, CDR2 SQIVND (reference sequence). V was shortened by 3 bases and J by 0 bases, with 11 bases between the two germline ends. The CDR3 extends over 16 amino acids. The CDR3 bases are TGTGCCAGTAGTATCGGACGGGGTCCAACTAATGAAAAACTGTTTTTT. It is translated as CASSIGRGPTNEKLFF.

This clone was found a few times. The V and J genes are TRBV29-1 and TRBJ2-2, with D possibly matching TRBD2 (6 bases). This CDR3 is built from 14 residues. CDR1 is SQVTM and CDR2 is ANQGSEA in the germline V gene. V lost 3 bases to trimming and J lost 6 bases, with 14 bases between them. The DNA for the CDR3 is TGCAGCGTTGATGGAGGAGGGGTGCCCGGGGAGCTGTTTTTT. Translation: CSVDGGGVPGELFF.

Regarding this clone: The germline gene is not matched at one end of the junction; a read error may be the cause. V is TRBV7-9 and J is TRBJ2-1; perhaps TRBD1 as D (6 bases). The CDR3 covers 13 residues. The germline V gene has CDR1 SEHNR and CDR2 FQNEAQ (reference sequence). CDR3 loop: CVSSLRQAGEQFF. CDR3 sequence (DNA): TGTGTCAGCAGCCTCAGACAGGCGGGTGAGCAGTTCTTC.

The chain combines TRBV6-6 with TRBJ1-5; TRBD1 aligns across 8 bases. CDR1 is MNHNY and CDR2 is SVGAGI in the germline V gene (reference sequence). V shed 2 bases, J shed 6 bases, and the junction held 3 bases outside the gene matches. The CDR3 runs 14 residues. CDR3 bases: TGTGCCAGCAGTTACCGGACAGGGAGTCAGCCCCAGCATTTT. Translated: CASSYRTGSQPQHF.

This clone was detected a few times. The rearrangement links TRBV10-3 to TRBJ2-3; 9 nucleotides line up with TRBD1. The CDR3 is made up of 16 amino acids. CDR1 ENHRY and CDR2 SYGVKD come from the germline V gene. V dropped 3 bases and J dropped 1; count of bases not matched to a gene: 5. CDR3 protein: CAISDFRDRGTDTQYF. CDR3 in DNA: TGTGCCATCAGTGACTTCCGGGACAGGGGCACAGATACGCAGTATTTT.

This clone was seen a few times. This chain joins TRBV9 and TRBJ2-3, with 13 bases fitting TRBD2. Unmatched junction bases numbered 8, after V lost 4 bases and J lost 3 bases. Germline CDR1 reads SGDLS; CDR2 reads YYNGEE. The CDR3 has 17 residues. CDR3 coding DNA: TGTGCCAGCAGCCCCCGGACTAGCGGGGGCCATACAGATACGCAGTATTTT. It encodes CASSPRTSGGHTDTQYF.

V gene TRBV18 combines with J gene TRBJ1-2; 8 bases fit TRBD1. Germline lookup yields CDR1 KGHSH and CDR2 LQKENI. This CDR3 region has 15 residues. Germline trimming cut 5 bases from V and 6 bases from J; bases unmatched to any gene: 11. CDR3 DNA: TGTGCCAGCTCAGGGATTGGACAGGGAAGTAATGGCTACACCTTC. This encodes CASSGIGQGSNGYTF. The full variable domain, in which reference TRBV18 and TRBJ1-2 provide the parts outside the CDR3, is NAGVMQNPRHLVRRRGQEARLRCSPMKGHSHVYWYRQLPEEGLKFMVYLQKENIIDESGMPKERFSAEFPKEGPSILRIQQVVRGDSAAYFCASSGIGQGSNGYTFGSGTRLTVV.

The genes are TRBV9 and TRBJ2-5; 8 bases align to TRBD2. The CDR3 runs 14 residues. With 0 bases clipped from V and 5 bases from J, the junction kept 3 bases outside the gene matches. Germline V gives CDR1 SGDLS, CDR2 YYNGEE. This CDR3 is CASSVGTSGETQYF. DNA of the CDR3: TGTGCCAGCAGCGTAGGTACTAGCGGCGAGACCCAGTACTTC.

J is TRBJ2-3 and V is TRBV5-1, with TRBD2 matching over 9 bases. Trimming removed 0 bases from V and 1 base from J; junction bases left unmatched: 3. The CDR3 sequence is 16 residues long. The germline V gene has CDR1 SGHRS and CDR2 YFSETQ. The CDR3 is CASSLGVAGGTDTQYF. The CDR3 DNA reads TGCGCCAGCAGCTTGGGAGTAGCGGGGGGCACAGATACGCAGTATTTT.

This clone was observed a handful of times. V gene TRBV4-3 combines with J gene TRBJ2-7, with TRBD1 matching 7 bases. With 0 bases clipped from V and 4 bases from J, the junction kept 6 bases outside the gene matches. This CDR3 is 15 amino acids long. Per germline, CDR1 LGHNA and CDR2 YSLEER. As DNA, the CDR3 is TGCGCCAGCAGCCAAGAAAGACAGGGAATTTACGAGCAGTACTTC. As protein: CASSQERQGIYEQYF.

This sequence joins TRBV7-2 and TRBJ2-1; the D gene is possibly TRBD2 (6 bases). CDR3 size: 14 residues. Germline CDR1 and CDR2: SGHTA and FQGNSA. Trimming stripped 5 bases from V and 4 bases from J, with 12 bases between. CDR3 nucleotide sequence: TGTGCCAGCAGCACCCCGGGGGTTTACAATGAGCAGTTCTTC. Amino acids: CASSTPGVYNEQFF. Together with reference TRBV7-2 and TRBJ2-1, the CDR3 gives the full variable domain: GAGVSQSPSNKVTEKGKDVELRCDPISGHTALYWYRQSLGQGLEFLIYFQGNSAPDKSGLPSDRFSAERTGGSVSTLTIQRTQQEDSAVYLCASSTPGVYNEQFFGPGTRLTVL.

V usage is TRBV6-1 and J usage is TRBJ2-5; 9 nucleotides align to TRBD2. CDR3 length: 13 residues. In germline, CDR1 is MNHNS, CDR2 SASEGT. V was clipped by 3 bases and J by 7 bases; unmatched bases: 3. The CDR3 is CASSDGTSRTQYF. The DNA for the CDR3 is TGTGCCAGCAGTGATGGGACTAGCCGGACCCAGTACTTC.

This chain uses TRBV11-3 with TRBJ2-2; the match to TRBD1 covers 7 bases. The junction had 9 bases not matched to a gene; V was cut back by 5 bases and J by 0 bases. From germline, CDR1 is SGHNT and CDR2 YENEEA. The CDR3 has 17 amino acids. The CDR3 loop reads CASSRARTGANTGELFF. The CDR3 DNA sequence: TGTGCCAGCAGCAGAGCCAGGACAGGAGCGAACACCGGGGAGCTGTTTTTT.

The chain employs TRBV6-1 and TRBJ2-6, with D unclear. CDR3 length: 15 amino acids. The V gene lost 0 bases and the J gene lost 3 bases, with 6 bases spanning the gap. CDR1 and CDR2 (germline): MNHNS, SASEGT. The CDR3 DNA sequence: TGTGCCAGCAGTGAAGCGGCAGTTGGGGCCAACGTCCTGACTTTC. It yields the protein CASSEAAVGANVLTF.

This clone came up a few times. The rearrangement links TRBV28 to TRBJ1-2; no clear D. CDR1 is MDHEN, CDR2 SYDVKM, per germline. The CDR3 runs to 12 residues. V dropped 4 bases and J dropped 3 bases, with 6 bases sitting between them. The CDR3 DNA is TGTGCCAGCAGTTCAGACTACTATGGCTACACCTTC. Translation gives CASSSDYYGYTF.

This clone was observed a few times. CDR3 bases: TGTGCCAGCAGCCAAACGGACAAAAACAATCAGCCCCAGCATTTT. It encodes CASSQTDKNNQPQHF. The chain is built from TRBV4-2 and TRBJ1-5; TRBD1 is a possible D gene (5 bases). Germline CDR1 is LGHNA and CDR2 is YNFKEQ. Trimming left V 2 bases short and J 3 bases short, with 11 bases between. The CDR3 totals 15 residues.

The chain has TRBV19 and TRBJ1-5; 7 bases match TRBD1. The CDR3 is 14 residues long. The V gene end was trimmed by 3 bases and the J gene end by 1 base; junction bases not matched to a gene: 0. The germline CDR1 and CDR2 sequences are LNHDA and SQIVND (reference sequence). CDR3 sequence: CASSMGQSNQPQHF. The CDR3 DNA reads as TGTGCCAGTAGTATGGGACAGAGCAATCAGCCCCAGCATTTT.

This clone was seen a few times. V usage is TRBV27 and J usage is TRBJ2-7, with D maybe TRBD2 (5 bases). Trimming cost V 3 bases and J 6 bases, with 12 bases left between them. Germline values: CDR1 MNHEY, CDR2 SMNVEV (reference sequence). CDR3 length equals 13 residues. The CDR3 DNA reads TGTGCCAGCAGTTTTCGGGGAAGTCCCGAGCAGTACTTC. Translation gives CASSFRGSPEQYF.

In nucleotides, the CDR3 is TGCGCCAGCAGCTTGCCGCTAGCGGGGAGCAATGAGCAGTTCTTC. It specifies CASSLPLAGSNEQFF. V usage is TRBV5-1 and J usage is TRBJ2-1; 9 nucleotides match TRBD2. The V and J ends lost 1 base and 6 bases, in that order; junction bases with no gene match: 5. The germline gives CDR1 SGHRS, CDR2 YFSETQ. The CDR3 covers 15 residues. Full variable domain (outside the CDR3, taken from reference TRBV5-1 and TRBJ2-1): KAGVTQTPRYLIKTRGQQVTLSCSPISGHRSVSWYQQTPGQGLQFLFEYFSETQRNKGNFPGRFSGRQFSNSRSEMNVSTLELGDSALYLCASSLPLAGSNEQFFGPGTRLTVL.

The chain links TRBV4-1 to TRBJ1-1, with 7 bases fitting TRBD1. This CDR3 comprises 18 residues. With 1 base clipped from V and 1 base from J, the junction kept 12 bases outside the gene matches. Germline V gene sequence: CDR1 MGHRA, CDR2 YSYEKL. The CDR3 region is CASSQGPWTGGGNTEAFF. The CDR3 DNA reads TGCGCCAGCAGCCAAGGACCCTGGACAGGTGGCGGGAACACTGAAGCTTTCTTT.

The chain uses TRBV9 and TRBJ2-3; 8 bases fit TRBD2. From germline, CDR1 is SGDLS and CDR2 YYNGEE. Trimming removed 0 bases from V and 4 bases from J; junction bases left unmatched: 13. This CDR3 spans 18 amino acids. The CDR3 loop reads CASSVAGRSGGLSDTQYF. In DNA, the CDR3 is TGTGCCAGCAGCGTAGCTGGGAGGTCGGGGGGGCTTTCAGATACGCAGTATTTT.

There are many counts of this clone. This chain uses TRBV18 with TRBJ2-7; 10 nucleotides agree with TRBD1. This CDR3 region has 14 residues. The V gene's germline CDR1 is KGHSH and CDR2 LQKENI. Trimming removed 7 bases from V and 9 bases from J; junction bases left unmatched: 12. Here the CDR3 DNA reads TGTGCCAGCTGCCCCGGGACAGGGGAGCTCGTGCAGTACTTC. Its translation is CASCPGTGELVQYF.

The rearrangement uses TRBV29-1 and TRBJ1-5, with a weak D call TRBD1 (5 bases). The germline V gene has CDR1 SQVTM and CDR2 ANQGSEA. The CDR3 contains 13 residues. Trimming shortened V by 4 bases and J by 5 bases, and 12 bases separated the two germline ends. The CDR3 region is CSVGIGAHQPQHF. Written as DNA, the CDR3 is TGCAGCGTTGGGATAGGGGCACATCAGCCCCAGCATTTT. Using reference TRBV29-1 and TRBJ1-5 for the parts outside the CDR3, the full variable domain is SAVISQKPSRDICQRGTSLTIQCQVDSQVTMMFWYRQQPGQSLTLIATANQGSEATYESGFVIDKFPISRPNLTFSTLTVSNMSPEDSSIYLCSVGIGAHQPQHFGDGTRLSIL.

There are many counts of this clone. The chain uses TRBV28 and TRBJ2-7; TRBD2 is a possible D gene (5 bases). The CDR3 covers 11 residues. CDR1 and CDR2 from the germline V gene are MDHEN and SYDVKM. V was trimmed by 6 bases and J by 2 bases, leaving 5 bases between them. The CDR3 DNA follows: TGTGCCAGCAGCGGGGCCTACGAGCAGTACTTC. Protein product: CASSGAYEQYF.